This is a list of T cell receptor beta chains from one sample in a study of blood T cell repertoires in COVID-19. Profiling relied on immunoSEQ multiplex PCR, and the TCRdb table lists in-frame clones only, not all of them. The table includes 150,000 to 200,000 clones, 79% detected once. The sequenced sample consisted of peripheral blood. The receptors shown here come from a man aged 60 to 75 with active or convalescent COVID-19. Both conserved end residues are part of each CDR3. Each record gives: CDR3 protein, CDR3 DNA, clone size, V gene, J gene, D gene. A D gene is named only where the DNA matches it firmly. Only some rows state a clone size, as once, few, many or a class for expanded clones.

CASSFTAGGNEKLFF	TGTGCCAGCAGTTTCACGGCAGGGGGAAATGAAAAACTGTTTTTT	few	TRBV28	TRBJ1-4	TRBD1
CASSSDRDYGYTF	TGTGCCAGCAGTAGTGACAGGGACTATGGCTACACCTTC	.	TRBV12-3/TRBV12-4	TRBJ1-2	TRBD1
CATKGQGAVNEQFF	TGTGCCACCAAAGGACAGGGGGCCGTCAATGAGCAGTTCTTC	.	TRBV15	TRBJ2-1	TRBD1
CASSLTGSNYGYTF	TGTGCCAGCAGCCTGACAGGGTCTAACTATGGCTACACCTTC	.	TRBV7-2	TRBJ1-2	TRBD1
CASSFRSNYGYTF	TGTGCCAGCAGCTTTAGATCTAACTATGGCTACACCTTC	.	TRBV5-8	TRBJ1-2	.
CASSLAPGRAGERLYNEQFF	TGTGCCAGCAGTCTCGCCCCGGGGAGAGCGGGAGAAAGGTTGTACAATGAGCAGTTCTTC	.	TRBV28	TRBJ2-1	TRBD2
CSVRRDRNTEAFF	TGCAGCGTCCGCCGGGACAGGAACACTGAAGCTTTCTTT	few	TRBV29-1	TRBJ1-1	TRBD1
CASGVAGGSETQYF	TGTGCCAGTGGAGTAGCGGGAGGGTCGGAGACCCAGTACTTC	.	TRBV19	TRBJ2-5	TRBD2
CASSLRGLAGETQYF	TGTGCCAGCAGTCTCCGGGGACTAGCGGGAGAGACCCAGTACTTC	.	TRBV28	TRBJ2-5	TRBD2
CASSPDAQRAADTQYF	TGTGCCAGCAGTCCGGATGCCCAGCGGGCGGCAGATACGCAGTATTTT	.	TRBV6-4	TRBJ2-3	.
CANRGGRGAEGNEQFF	TGCGCCAACCGAGGAGGGCGGGGCGCTGAGGGCAATGAGCAGTTCTTC	few	TRBV5-1	TRBJ2-1	.
CASSIGITGLADLPEQFF	TGTGCCAGTAGTATTGGGATAACGGGACTAGCGGATCTCCCTGAGCAGTTCTTC	.	TRBV19	TRBJ2-1	TRBD2
CAISETGEGTGELFF	TGTGCCATCAGTGAGACAGGGGAAGGGACCGGGGAGCTGTTTTTT	once	TRBV10-3	TRBJ2-2	TRBD1
CASSSRLAGAPDTQYF	TGCGCCAGCAGCTCCCGACTAGCGGGAGCTCCAGATACGCAGTATTTT	.	TRBV5-1	TRBJ2-3	TRBD2
CASSPTDRAWSNQPQHF	TGTGCCAGCAGTCCTACGGACAGGGCCTGGAGCAATCAGCCCCAGCATTTT	.	TRBV28	TRBJ1-5	TRBD1
CASSPGRDWGTDTQYF	TGTGCCAGCAGCCCGGGGCGGGACTGGGGCACAGATACGCAGTATTTT	once	TRBV7-3	TRBJ2-3	.
CASSSILAGTSTDTQYF	TGTGCCAGCAGCTCCATTCTAGCGGGAACTAGCACAGATACGCAGTATTTT	.	TRBV7-9	TRBJ2-3	TRBD2
CATSRPNTGGGQPQHF	TGTGCCACCAGCAGACCTAATACAGGGGGCGGTCAGCCCCAGCATTTT	few	TRBV15	TRBJ1-5	TRBD1
CASIRSGRAYEQYF	TGTGCCAGCATCCGTAGCGGGAGGGCCTACGAGCAGTACTTC	.	TRBV28	TRBJ2-7	TRBD2
CASSPGLSTDTQYF	TGTGCCAGCAGTCCGGGACTAAGCACAGATACGCAGTATTTT	many	TRBV2	TRBJ2-3	TRBD2
CASSRDRYGYTF	TGTGCCAGCAGCCGCGACAGGTATGGCTACACCTTC	.	TRBV5-6	TRBJ1-2	.
CASSQEFSDPPSYNEQFF	TGTGCCAGCAGCCAAGAATTCAGCGACCCCCCTTCCTACAATGAGCAGTTCTTC	.	TRBV4-2	TRBJ2-1	.
CASSSMTSGRSIGELFF	TGTGCCAGCAGTTCGATGACTAGCGGGAGAAGTATCGGGGAGCTGTTTTTT	.	TRBV28	TRBJ2-2	TRBD2
CASSPGVGQNTEAFF	TGCGCCAGCAGCCCGGGCGTAGGACAGAACACTGAAGCTTTCTTT	.	TRBV5-1	TRBJ1-1	.
CASSQSTSGFYNEQFF	TGCGCCAGCAGCCAATCCACTAGCGGGTTTTACAATGAGCAGTTCTTC	.	TRBV4-3	TRBJ2-1	TRBD2
CASSFKAAGEQFF	TGTGCCAGCAGCTTCAAAGCTGCCGGTGAGCAGTTCTTC	once	TRBV5-4	TRBJ2-1	.
CATSWSSYNEQFF	TGTGCCACCAGTTGGAGCTCCTACAATGAGCAGTTCTTC	.	TRBV24-1	TRBJ2-1	.
CASTGHRQGYLEAFF	TGTGCCAGCACGGGCCATAGACAGGGGTATCTAGAAGCTTTCTTT	.	TRBV28	TRBJ1-1	TRBD1
CASTPGQGFYGYTF	TGTGCCAGTACTCCGGGGCAGGGGTTTTATGGCTACACCTTC	.	TRBV19	TRBJ1-2	.
CASSLSQAGLIYEQYF	TGTGCCAGCAGCTTATCCCAAGCGGGACTAATCTACGAGCAGTACTTC	.	TRBV7-6	TRBJ2-7	TRBD2
CASSPPVGEQYF	TGTGCCAGCAGTCCACCGGTTGGCGAGCAGTACTTC	.	TRBV28	TRBJ2-7	.
CASSRIASGSSDTQYF	TGCGCCAGCAGCCGTATCGCCAGCGGGAGTTCAGATACGCAGTATTTT	.	TRBV5-1	TRBJ2-3	TRBD2
CASRASGRPYNEQFF	TGTGCCAGCAGGGCTAGCGGGAGGCCCTACAATGAGCAGTTCTTC	.	TRBV6-5	TRBJ2-1	TRBD2
CASSQTGAGGYTF	TGTGCCAGCAGCCAAACAGGGGCCGGGGGCTACACCTTC	.	TRBV3-1/TRBV3-2	TRBJ1-2	TRBD1
CASSPPSDTIYF	TGTGCCAGCAGCCCCCCTTCGGACACCATATATTTT	.	TRBV3-1/TRBV3-2	TRBJ1-3	.
CASSLMENQPQHF	TGTGCCAGCAGCTTAATGGAGAATCAGCCCCAGCATTTT	.	TRBV7-2	TRBJ1-5	.
CASSRGDRTNEQFF	TGTGCCAGTAGCCGGGGGGACAGGACCAATGAGCAGTTCTTC	.	TRBV19	TRBJ2-1	.
CASSPIRDFSYEQYF	TGTGCCAGCAGCCCAATCCGGGACTTCTCCTACGAGCAGTACTTC	.	TRBV5-6	TRBJ2-7	.
CASSQRTVQRRNEQFF	TGTGCCAGCAGCCAACGGACTGTTCAACGCCGCAATGAGCAGTTCTTC	.	TRBV3-1/TRBV3-2	TRBJ2-1	.
CASSLGAAGVNEQFF	TGTGCCAGCAGCTTAGGGGCAGCGGGAGTGAATGAGCAGTTCTTC	.	TRBV7-2	TRBJ2-1	TRBD2